The TCR beta chain described here comes from a study of control samples from healthy donors and cancer patients. CDR3 length equals 12 residues. V was trimmed by 8 bases and J by 1 base, leaving 8 bases between them. Germline assignment: CDR1 SEHNR and CDR2 FQNEAQ (reference sequence). Assay used: immunoSEQ multiplex PCR; TCRdb lists only in-frame clones, some missing. The sample consists of about 130,000 clones, 92% of them appearing once. This TCR was sampled from a woman aged 50 to 60 in good health. This chain links TRBV7-9 with TRBJ1-2; D gene uncertain. Sequencing input: blood. CDR3 nucleotide sequence: TGTGCCAGCCAGGTGGATAACTATGGCTACACCTTC. Translation gives CASQVDNYGYTF.